This T cell receptor (beta chain) was identified in a study of T cell responses to AZD1222 COVID-19 vaccine. To note about this clone: Its antigen is unidentified.

The CDR3 sequence is 12 residues long. Trimming took 6 bases from V and 9 from J, leaving 12 bases between them. Study-level findings and limits: Most donors were white British, females outnumbered males, and clonal diversity was possibly underestimated. Seropositivity was recorded at baseline in only six AZD1222 recipients. Of spike-specific TCRs, nearly half reportedly target regions left unmutated in variants.

Some clones are missing from TCRdb's copy, which holds only in-frame ones; the method was immunoSEQ multiplex PCR. The sample has 90,000 or so clones; about 88% are singletons. The sequence derives from an adult in good health. Sequenced material: peripheral blood, taken on day 0 of AZD1222 vaccination. V usage is TRBV12-3 or TRBV12-4 and J usage is TRBJ1-5; D remains unclear. In DNA form, the CDR3 reads TGTGCCAGCAGCCCCGGTCAACGGCCCCAGCATTTT. Translating gives CASSPGQRPQHF.